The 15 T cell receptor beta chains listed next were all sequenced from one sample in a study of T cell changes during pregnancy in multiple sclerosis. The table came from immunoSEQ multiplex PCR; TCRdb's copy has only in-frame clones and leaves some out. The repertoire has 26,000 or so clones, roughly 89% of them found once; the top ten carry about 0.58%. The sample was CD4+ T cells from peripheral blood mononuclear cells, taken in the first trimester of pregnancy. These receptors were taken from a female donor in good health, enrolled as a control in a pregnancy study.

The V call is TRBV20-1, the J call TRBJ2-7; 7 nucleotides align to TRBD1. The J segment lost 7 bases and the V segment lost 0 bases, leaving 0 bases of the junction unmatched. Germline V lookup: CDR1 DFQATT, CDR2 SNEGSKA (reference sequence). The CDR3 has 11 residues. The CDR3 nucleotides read TGCAGTGCTAGAGAGGACAGGGAGCAGTACTTC. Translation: CSAREDREQYF.

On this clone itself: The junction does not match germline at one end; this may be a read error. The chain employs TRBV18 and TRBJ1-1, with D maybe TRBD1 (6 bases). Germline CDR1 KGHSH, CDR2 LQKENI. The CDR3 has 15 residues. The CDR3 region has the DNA TGTGCCAGCCCACCATCGGGGGGCGGGAACACTGAAGCTTTCTTT. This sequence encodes CASPPSGGGNTEAFF.

The CDR3 region is CASSVDLFSGNTIYF. In nucleotides, the CDR3 is TGTGCCAGCAGCGTAGACTTATTCTCTGGAAACACCATATATTTT. J is TRBJ1-3 and V is TRBV9, with D unresolved. The germline V gene has CDR1 SGDLS and CDR2 YYNGEE. The CDR3 contains 15 residues. Between the trimmed V and J ends, which lost 0 bases and 0 bases, there was a span of 7 bases.

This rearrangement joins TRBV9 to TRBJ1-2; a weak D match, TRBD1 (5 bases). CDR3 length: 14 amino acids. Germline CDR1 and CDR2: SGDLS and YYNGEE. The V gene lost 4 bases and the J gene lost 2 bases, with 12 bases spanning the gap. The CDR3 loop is CASSPLQANYGYTF. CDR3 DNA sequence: TGTGCCAGCAGCCCGTTACAGGCGAACTATGGCTACACCTTC.

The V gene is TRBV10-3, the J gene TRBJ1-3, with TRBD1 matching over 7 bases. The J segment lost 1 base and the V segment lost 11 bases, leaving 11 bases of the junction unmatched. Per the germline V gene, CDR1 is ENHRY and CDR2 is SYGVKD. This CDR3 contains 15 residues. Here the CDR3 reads CAARTGAGSGNTIYF. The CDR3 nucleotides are TGTGCCGCCCGCACAGGGGCAGGATCTGGAAACACCATATATTTT.

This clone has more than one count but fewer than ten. For the CDR3, the DNA is TGTGCCAGCAGTGGTCTGCGAGGCAATGAGCAGTTCTTC. This sequence encodes CASSGLRGNEQFF. The rearrangement uses TRBV28 and TRBJ2-1; no clear D gene. Trimming removed 5 bases from V and 6 bases from J, with 11 bases in between. CDR1 is MDHEN, CDR2 SYDVKM, per germline. CDR3 size: 13 residues.

The CDR3 DNA reads as TGCGCCAGCAGCCAAGATTTGGAGGGAACGAGACAGTACTTC. This gives the protein CASSQDLEGTRQYF. V gene TRBV4-1 combines with J gene TRBJ2-7; D may be TRBD2 (6 bases). Trimming took off 0 bases at V and 10 bases at J, with 16 bases between the two ends. The germline CDR1 and CDR2 sequences are MGHRA and YSYEKL. This CDR3 has 14 amino acids.

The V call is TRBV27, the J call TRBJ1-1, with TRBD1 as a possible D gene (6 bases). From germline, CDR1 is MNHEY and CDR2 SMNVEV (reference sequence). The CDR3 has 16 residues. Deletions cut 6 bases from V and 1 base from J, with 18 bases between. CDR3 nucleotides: TGTGCCAGCAGACAACCCTTCAGGGGTAAGAACACTGAAGCTTTCTTT. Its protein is CASRQPFRGKNTEAFF.

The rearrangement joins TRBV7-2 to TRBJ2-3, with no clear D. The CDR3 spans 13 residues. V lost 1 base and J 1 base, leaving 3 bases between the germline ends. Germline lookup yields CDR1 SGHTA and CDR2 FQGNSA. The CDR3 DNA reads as TGTGCCAGCAGCTTAGTCGGCACAGATACGCAGTATTTT. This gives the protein CASSLVGTDTQYF.

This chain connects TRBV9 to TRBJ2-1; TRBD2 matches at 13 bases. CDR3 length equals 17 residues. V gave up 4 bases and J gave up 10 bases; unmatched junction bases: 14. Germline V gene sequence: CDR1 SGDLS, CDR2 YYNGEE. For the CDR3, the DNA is TGTGCCAGCAGCACCCGGACTAGCGGGGGCCCAAGGGGCGAGCAGTTCTTC. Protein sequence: CASSTRTSGGPRGEQFF.

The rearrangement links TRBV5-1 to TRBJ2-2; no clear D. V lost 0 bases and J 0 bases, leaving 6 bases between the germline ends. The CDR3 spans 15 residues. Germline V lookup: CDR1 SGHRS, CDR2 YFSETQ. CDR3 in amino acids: CASSLDSANTGELFF. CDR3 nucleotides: TGCGCCAGCAGCTTGGACAGTGCGAACACCGGGGAGCTGTTTTTT.

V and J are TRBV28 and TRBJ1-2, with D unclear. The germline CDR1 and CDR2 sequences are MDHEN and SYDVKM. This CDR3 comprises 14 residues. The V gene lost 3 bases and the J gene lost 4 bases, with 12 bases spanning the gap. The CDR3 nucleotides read TGTGCCAGCAGTTTTGACACCTACTCCTATGGCTACACCTTC. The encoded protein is CASSFDTYSYGYTF.

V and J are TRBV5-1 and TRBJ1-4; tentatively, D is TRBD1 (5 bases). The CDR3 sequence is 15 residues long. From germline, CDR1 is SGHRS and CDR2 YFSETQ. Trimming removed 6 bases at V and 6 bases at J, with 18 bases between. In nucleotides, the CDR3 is TGCGCCAGCAACACGTACGGGGGTTACGATGAAAAACTGTTTTTT. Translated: CASNTYGGYDEKLFF.

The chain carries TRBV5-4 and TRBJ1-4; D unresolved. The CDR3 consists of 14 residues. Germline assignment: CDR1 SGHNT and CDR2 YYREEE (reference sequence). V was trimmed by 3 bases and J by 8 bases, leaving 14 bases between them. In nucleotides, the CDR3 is TGTGCCAGCAGCTACGGGAGGTTGGGGGAAAAACTGTTTTTT. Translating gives CASSYGRLGEKLFF.

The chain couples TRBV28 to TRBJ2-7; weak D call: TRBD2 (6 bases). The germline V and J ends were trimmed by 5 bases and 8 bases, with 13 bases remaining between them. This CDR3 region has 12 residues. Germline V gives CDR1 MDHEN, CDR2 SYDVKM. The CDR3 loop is CASSPTGGKQYF. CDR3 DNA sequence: TGTGCCAGCAGTCCCACCGGCGGGAAGCAGTACTTC.